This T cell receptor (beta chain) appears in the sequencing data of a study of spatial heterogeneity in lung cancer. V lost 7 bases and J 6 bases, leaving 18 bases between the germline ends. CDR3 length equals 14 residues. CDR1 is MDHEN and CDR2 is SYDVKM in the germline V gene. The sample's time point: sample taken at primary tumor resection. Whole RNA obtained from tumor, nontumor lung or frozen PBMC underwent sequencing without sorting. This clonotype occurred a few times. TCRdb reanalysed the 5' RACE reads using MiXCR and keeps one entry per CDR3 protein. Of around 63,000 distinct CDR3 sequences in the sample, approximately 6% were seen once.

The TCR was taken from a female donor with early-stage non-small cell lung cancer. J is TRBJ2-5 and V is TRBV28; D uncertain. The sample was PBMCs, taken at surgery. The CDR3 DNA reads TGTGCCAGCACCACCCTCCCAGCCCCTCAGACCCAGTACTTC. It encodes CASTTLPAPQTQYF.